This paragraph covers one T cell receptor beta chain sequence. Its specificity is unknown. This table comes from immunoSEQ multiplex PCR, and its TCRdb copy is limited to in-frame clones, with some not included. The sample contains tens of thousands of clones, around 87% of which appear only once. This sample was included in a study of OX40 agonist ivuxolimab in advanced cancers. Study in general: Past anti-PD-1, anti-PD-L1 or anti-CTLA-4 therapy was accepted, and approximately 40% had received some. General study points: CD8+ T cells averaged more expanded clones than CD4+. With doses of 0.1 to 3.0 mg/kg, CD4+ and CD8+ blood T cells had undergone clonal expansion by week 6.

CDR1 SGHVS and CDR2 FQNEAQ come from the germline V gene. V lost 5 bases, J lost 3 bases, and 11 bases lay in between. The CDR3 runs 13 residues. The source was CD4+ or CD8+ T cells sorted from blood, collected in a trial of the OX40 agonist ivuxolimab. The receptor comes from an adult with an advanced solid tumor such as melanoma, head and neck, liver or kidney cancer. The chain is built from TRBV7-8 and TRBJ2-7; tentatively, D is TRBD2 (5 bases). The CDR3: CASSAEGGYEQYF. CDR3 bases: TGTGCCAGCAGCGCCGAAGGAGGCTACGAGCAGTACTTC.